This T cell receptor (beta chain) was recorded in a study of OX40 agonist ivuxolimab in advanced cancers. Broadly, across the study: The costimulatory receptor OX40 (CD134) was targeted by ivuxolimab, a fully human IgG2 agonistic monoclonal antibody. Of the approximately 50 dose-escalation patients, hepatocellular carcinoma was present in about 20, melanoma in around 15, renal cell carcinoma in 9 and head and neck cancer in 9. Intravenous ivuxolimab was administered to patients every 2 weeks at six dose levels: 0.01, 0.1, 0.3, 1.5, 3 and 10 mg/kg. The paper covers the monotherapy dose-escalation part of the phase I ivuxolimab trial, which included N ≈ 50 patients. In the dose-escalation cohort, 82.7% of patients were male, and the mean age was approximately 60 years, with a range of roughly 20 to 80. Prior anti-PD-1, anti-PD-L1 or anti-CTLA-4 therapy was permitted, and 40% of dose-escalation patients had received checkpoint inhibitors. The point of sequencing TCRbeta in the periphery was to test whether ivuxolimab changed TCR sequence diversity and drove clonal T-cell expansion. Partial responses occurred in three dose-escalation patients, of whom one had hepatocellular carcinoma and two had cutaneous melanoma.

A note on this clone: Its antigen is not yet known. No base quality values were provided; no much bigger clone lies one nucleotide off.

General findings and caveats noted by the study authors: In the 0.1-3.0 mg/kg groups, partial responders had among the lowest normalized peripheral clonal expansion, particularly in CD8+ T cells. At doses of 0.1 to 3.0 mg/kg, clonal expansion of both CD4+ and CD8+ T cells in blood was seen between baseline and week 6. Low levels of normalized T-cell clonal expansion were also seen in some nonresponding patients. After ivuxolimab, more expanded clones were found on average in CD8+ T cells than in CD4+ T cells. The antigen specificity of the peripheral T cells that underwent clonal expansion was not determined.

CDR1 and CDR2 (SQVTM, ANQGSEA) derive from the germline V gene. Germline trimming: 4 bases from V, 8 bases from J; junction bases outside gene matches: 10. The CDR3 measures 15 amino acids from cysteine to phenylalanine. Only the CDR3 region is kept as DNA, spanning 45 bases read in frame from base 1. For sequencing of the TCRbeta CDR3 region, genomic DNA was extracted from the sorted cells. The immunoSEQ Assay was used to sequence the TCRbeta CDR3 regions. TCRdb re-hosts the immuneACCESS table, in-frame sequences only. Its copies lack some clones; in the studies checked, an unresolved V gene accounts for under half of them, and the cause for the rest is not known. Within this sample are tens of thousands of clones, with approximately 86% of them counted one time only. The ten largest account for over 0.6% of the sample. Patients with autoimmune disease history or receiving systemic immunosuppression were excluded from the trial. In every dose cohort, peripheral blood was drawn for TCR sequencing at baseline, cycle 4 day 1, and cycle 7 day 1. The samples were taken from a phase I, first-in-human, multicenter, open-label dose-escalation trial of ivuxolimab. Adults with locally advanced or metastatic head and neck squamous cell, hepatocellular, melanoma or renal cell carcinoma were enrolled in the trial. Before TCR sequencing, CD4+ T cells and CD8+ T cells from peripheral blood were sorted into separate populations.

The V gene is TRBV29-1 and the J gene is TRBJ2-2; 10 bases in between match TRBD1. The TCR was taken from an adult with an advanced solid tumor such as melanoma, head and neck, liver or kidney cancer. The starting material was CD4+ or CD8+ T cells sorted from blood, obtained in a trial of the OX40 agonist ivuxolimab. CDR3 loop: CSVGVGQGVFGELFF. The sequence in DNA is TGCAGCGTTGGGGTTGGACAGGGGGTTTTTGGGGAGCTGTTTTTT.